These 13 T cell receptor beta chains were sequenced from one sample in a study of blood T cells in healthy people across ages. Combining a sample-barcoded 5' primer with a J-beta primer mix, a second PCR ran for roughly 6 to 12 cycles. TCRdb re-derived calls from the 5' RACE reads in MiXCR, one entry per CDR3 protein. The sample has about 1,500,000 distinct CDR3 sequences, 28% seen once. The sample comprised blood. The receptors originated from a woman aged 25 to 39 in good health.

The rearrangement links TRBV6-2 or TRBV6-3 to TRBJ2-1, with 8 positions matching TRBD2. With V trimmed by 1 base and J by 5 bases, 4 bases remained unmatched. Germline CDR1 and CDR2: MNHEY and SVGEGT. There are 15 residues in the CDR3. CDR3 in amino acids: CASSYFPREDNEQFF. The DNA of the CDR3 is TGTGCCAGCAGTTACTTTCCGCGGGAGGACAATGAGCAGTTCTTC.

This rearrangement joins TRBV21-1 to TRBJ2-3. TRBV21-1 is termed a pseudogene. The CDR3 is made up of 16 amino acids. CDR3 sequence (DNA): TGTGCCAGCAGCAAAATAGAGTTAGTTCCCTCAGATACGCAGTATTTT. Translation gives CASSKIELVPSDTQYF.

This clonotype has ten or more counts. The CDR3 loop reads CASSLDQGHEQFF. CDR3 sequence (DNA): TGTGCCAGCAGCTTGGATCAGGGACATGAGCAGTTCTTC. The V and J genes are TRBV5-5 and TRBJ2-1; perhaps D is TRBD1 or TRBD2 (5 bases each). Germline loops: CDR1 SGHKS, CDR2 YYEKEE (reference sequence). The V and J ends lost 0 bases and 8 bases respectively, with 9 bases between them. There are 13 residues in the CDR3. The variable domain in full, with the rest retrieved from reference TRBV5-5 and TRBJ2-1, is DAGVTQSPTHLIKTRGQQVTLRCSPISGHKSVSWYQQVLGQGPQFIFQYYEKEERGRGNFPDRFSARQFPNYSSELNVNALLLGDSALYLCASSLDQGHEQFFGPGTRLTVL.

At least ten counts were recorded for this clonotype. This chain uses TRBV7-2 with TRBJ2-5; 13 bases line up with TRBD2. Trimming removed 4 bases from V and 13 bases from J; junction bases left unmatched: 15. This CDR3 region has 16 residues. Germline V gene lookup returns CDR1 SGHTA and CDR2 FQGNSA. The CDR3 region has the DNA TGTGCCAGCAGCTCTATATCCGGACTAGCGGGAGAAGAAAGGTACTTC. It yields the protein CASSSISGLAGEERYF.

The chain uses TRBV25-1 and TRBJ2-4, with D possibly called TRBD1 or TRBD2 (6 bases each). The CDR3 covers 15 residues. The V gene's germline CDR1 is MGHDK and CDR2 SYGVNS. Trimming pared 4 bases from V and 1 base from J, leaving 11 bases between. This chain's CDR3 is CASSGGAGAKNIQYF. CDR3 nucleotides: TGTGCCAGCAGTGGGGGGGCAGGGGCCAAAAACATTCAGTACTTC.

Points on this clonotype: Just one base apart from a much larger clone, this may be a read error. The J gene is TRBJ2-4, the V gene TRBV6-5; D is perhaps TRBD2 (5 bases). Germline lookup yields CDR1 MNHEY and CDR2 SVGAGI. The CDR3 length is 15 residues. V was trimmed by 5 bases and J by 4 bases, leaving 15 bases between them. The DNA for the CDR3 is TGTGCCAGCAGTGCCGAGGGAGCAGATAAAAACATTCAGTACTTC. Translation: CASSAEGADKNIQYF.

This clonotype appeared a few times. This chain uses TRBV20-1 with TRBJ2-7, with TRBD2 identical over 7 bases. V lost 0 bases and J lost 2; bases outside the gene matches: 7. Germline CDR1 and CDR2: DFQATT and SNEGSKA (reference sequence). The CDR3 has 15 amino acids. CDR3 loop: CSAREREAATYEQYF. For the CDR3, the DNA is TGCAGTGCTAGAGAACGGGAGGCAGCTACCTACGAGCAGTACTTC.

This clonotype occurred a few times. This chain joins TRBV3-1 and TRBJ2-1; 10 positions match TRBD1. Germline CDR1 and CDR2: LGHDT and YNNKEL (reference sequence). After removal of 2 bases from V and 9 bases from J, the junction contained 1 base not matched to a gene. The CDR3 is 13 residues long. The CDR3 reads CASSQRDRGEQFF. The CDR3, as DNA: TGTGCCAGCAGCCAACGGGACAGGGGTGAGCAGTTCTTC.

The gene calls are TRBV2 and TRBJ2-7; 7 positions match TRBD1. Germline loops: CDR1 SNHLY, CDR2 FYNNEI. Trimming at V came to 1 base and at J to 5 bases, leaving 8 bases not matched to a gene. This CDR3 has 15 residues. In DNA form, the CDR3 reads TGTGCCAGCAGTGAAGAGTGGGGACAGATAGACGAGCAGTACTTC. It translates to CASSEEWGQIDEQYF.

This clonotype was observed a handful of times. The chain carries TRBV24-1 and TRBJ2-1; tentative D call: TRBD1 (6 bases). The germline V and J ends were trimmed by 2 bases and 9 bases, with 13 bases remaining between them. Looked up from germline, CDR1 is KGHDR and CDR2 is SFDVKD. The CDR3 spans 14 residues. CDR3 sequence (DNA): TGTGCCACCAGTGATTCAGGGGTAGCCCCTGAGCAGTTCTTC. Residues: CATSDSGVAPEQFF.

This clonotype was picked up a small number of times. This chain uses TRBV5-1 with TRBJ2-1, with 9 bases matching TRBD1. This CDR3 has 14 amino acids. The germline CDR1 and CDR2 sequences are SGHRS and YFSETQ. V was pared by 6 bases and J by 3 bases, with 4 bases of the junction left unmatched. CDR3 nucleotides: TGCGCCAGCACCGGGACAGGGCTCTACAATGAGCAGTTCTTC. This sequence encodes CASTGTGLYNEQFF.

J is TRBJ1-2 and V is TRBV5-1; 7 bases are a match to TRBD1. After removal of 3 bases from V and 4 bases from J, the junction contained 9 bases not matched to a gene. The CDR3 consists of 15 residues. CDR1 SGHRS and CDR2 YFSETQ come from the germline V gene. CDR3 region: CASSSMTGRRYGYTF. The CDR3 nucleotides read TGCGCCAGCAGCTCGATGACAGGGAGGCGCTATGGCTACACCTTC.

This rearrangement joins TRBV5-1 to TRBJ2-7, with D possibly being TRBD1 (6 bases). The J call could be wrong; TRBJ2-5 is a better fit for the DNA end. This CDR3 contains 15 residues. Germline loops: CDR1 SGHRS, CDR2 YFSETQ. The chain's CDR3 is CASSLSQGNYGTQYF. The CDR3 DNA follows: TGCGCCAGCAGCTTGAGTCAGGGGAATTACGGGACCCAGTACTTC.